A single sample is the source of the 30 T cell receptor beta chains below, sequenced in a study of T cells after yellow fever vaccination. TCRdb reprocessed the 5' RACE reads via MiXCR and lists one record per CDR3 protein. Counted here are over 300,000 distinct CDR3 sequences, around 7.3% occurring once; the ten biggest clones make up roughly a sixth. The sequencing here drew on PBMCs, taken around 45 days after the first yellow fever vaccination. Receptors were obtained from a man aged 18 to 30 who received the YFV17D yellow fever vaccine.

V and J are TRBV6-2 or TRBV6-3 and TRBJ2-7; no clear D. CDR3 length: 11 residues. The ends were cut back, 2 bases at V and 3 bases at J, with 2 bases in the middle. The germline CDR1 and CDR2 sequences are MNHEY and SVGEGT. DNA for the CDR3: TGTGCCAGCAGTTACGTCTACGAGCAGTACTTC. This gives the protein CASSYVYEQYF.

This clonotype was picked up a small number of times. The gene calls are TRBV3-1 and TRBJ2-3; D possibly uses TRBD1 or TRBD2 (6 bases each). V lost 5 bases and J 0 bases, leaving 9 bases between the germline ends. Germline V gene data show CDR1 as LGHDT and CDR2 as YNNKEL (reference sequence). The CDR3 sequence is 14 residues long. The CDR3, as DNA: TGTGCCAGCAGCAGGGGGGAAAGCACAGATACGCAGTATTTT. This codes for CASSRGESTDTQYF.

This clonotype showed up just a few times. The chain links TRBV5-1 to TRBJ1-1; D is possibly TRBD1 (6 bases). The CDR3 has 16 amino acids. Trimming took 4 bases from V and 4 from J, leaving 20 bases between them. Germline V gene sequence: CDR1 SGHRS, CDR2 YFSETQ. The CDR3 sequence: CASSLSPLMDSTEAFF. The CDR3 DNA is TGCGCCAGCAGCCTGAGCCCCCTAATGGACAGCACTGAAGCTTTCTTT.

The CDR3 DNA is TGTGCCAGCAGCCAAGGTCCCCCGACGCAGTACTTC. Translation: CASSQGPPTQYF. This chain links TRBV14 with TRBJ2-5; D remains unclear. CDR1 is SGHDN and CDR2 is FVKESK in the germline V gene. V was shortened by 1 base and J by 11 bases, with 11 bases between the two germline ends. The CDR3 is 12 amino acids.

The table lists this clonotype with a few counts. J is TRBJ2-7 and V is TRBV9; D is unclear. CDR3 length equals 13 residues. Trimming stripped 4 bases from V and 7 bases from J, with 15 bases between. Germline V gives CDR1 SGDLS, CDR2 YYNGEE. The CDR3 here is CASSPRVEGEQYV. The CDR3 DNA follows: TGTGCCAGCAGCCCTAGGGTCGAAGGGGAGCAGTACGTC.

A few counts support this clonotype. J is TRBJ1-4 and V is TRBV2; 8 positions agree with TRBD1. Germline V CDR1 and CDR2: SNHLY, FYNNEI. Trimming removed 7 bases from V and 5 bases from J; junction bases left unmatched: 3. This CDR3 is built from 13 residues. CDR3 bases: TGTGCCAGCACCGGGACAGGCAATGAAAAACTGTTTTTT. Translated: CASTGTGNEKLFF.

The CDR3 reads CASSYRAASGGETQYF. DNA for the CDR3: TGTGCCAGCAGCTATCGGGCCGCTAGCGGGGGGGAGACCCAGTACTTC. J is TRBJ2-5 and V is TRBV7-2, with 11 nucleotides matching TRBD2. J lost 5 bases, V lost 4 bases, and 9 bases had no gene match. Germline values: CDR1 SGHTA, CDR2 FQGNSA. The CDR3 is 16 residues long.

The chain is built from TRBV10-3 and TRBJ2-5; 9 bases fit TRBD1. There are 15 residues in the CDR3. Trimming removed 4 bases from V and 3 bases from J; junction bases left unmatched: 6. Germline V gene lookup returns CDR1 ENHRY and CDR2 SYGVKD. CDR3 region: CAISAGTGWEETQYF. The CDR3 DNA reads TGTGCCATCAGTGCCGGGACAGGGTGGGAAGAGACCCAGTACTTC.

The chain recombines TRBV9 with TRBJ1-2; D not certain. CDR1 is SGDLS, CDR2 YYNGEE, per germline. CDR3 size: 13 residues. V lost 3 bases and J lost 1, with 7 bases in between. CDR3 sequence reads: CASSAGYNYGYTF. CDR3 in DNA: TGTGCCAGCAGCGCCGGGTATAACTATGGCTACACCTTC.

This clonotype appeared many times. The gene calls are TRBV4-3 and TRBJ2-1, with TRBD1 matching 9 bases. Losses at the gene ends were 2 bases for V and 0 bases for J; bases not matched to a gene: 2. CDR3 length equals 16 residues. CDR1 is LGHNA and CDR2 is YSLEER in the germline V gene. The CDR3 loop reads CASSQQGQGSYNEQFF. The CDR3 DNA is TGCGCCAGCAGCCAACAGGGACAGGGCTCCTACAATGAGCAGTTCTTC.

The V call is TRBV9, the J call TRBJ2-1, with TRBD2 matching 8 bases. After removal of 1 base from V and 3 bases from J, the junction contained 6 bases not matched to a gene. CDR1 is SGDLS, CDR2 YYNGEE, per germline. This CDR3 spans 16 amino acids. Written as DNA, the CDR3 is TGTGCCAGCAGCGTATTCGGGGGGGGTCTCTACAATGAGCAGTTCTTC. This codes for CASSVFGGGLYNEQFF.

The chain uses TRBV29-1 and TRBJ2-4, with D perhaps assigned TRBD1 or TRBD2 (5 bases each). The V end was cut by 7 bases, the J end by 5 bases, with 12 bases between. The germline gives CDR1 SQVTM, CDR2 ANQGSEA. The CDR3 sequence is 12 residues long. DNA of the CDR3: TGCAGCGGGACCGGGACCGAAAACATTCAGTACTTC. Translating it yields CSGTGTENIQYF.

This clonotype appeared a few times. The CDR3 DNA reads TGTGCCAGCAGCTTAGTCCCCGGGAGCCTTGAAGCTTTCTTT. Amino acids: CASSLVPGSLEAFF. This sequence joins TRBV7-9 and TRBJ1-1; D uncertain. CDR3 size: 14 residues. The V end was cut by 1 base, the J end by 7 bases, with 13 bases between. Germline CDR1 and CDR2: SEHNR and FQNEAQ (reference sequence). The entire variable domain, with the rest obtained from reference TRBV7-9 and TRBJ1-1, is as follows: DTGVSQNPRHKITKRGQNVTFRCDPISEHNRLYWYRQTLGQGPEFLTYFQNEAQLEKSRLLSDRFSAERPKGSFSTLEIQRTEQGDSAMYLCASSLVPGSLEAFFGQGTRLTVV.

There are a few counts of this clonotype. The chain carries TRBV20-1 and TRBJ1-1; 8 positions match TRBD1. Per the germline V gene, CDR1 is DFQATT and CDR2 is SNEGSKA (reference sequence). This CDR3 spans 15 amino acids. The ends lost 4 bases at V and 1 base at J; junction bases unmatched: 8. DNA of the CDR3: TGCAGTGCTACGAGGGACAGGTCCTGGAACACTGAAGCTTTCTTT. Protein sequence: CSATRDRSWNTEAFF.

This clonotype was detected many times. The gene calls are TRBV5-1 and TRBJ1-4; 9 bases fit TRBD1. CDR3 length: 14 residues. V gave up 2 bases and J gave up 5 bases; unmatched junction bases: 1. Germline V CDR1 and CDR2: SGHRS, YFSETQ. The CDR3 nucleotides are TGCGCCAGCAGCTTCGACAGGGGGAATGAAAAACTGTTTTTT. Translation: CASSFDRGNEKLFF.

CDR3 sequence (DNA): TGTGCCAGCAGAGACGGGAATGCCTACGAGCAGTACTTC. Protein product: CASRDGNAYEQYF. The genes are TRBV5-4 and TRBJ2-7; D possibly corresponds to TRBD2 (5 bases). V was cut by 5 bases and J by 2 bases, with 11 bases left in between. From germline, CDR1 is SGHNT and CDR2 YYREEE (reference sequence). The CDR3 runs to 13 residues.

The J gene is TRBJ2-1, the V gene TRBV9; either TRBD1 or TRBD2 may supply D (5 bases each). Between the trimmed V and J ends, which lost 0 bases and 10 bases, there was a span of 8 bases. CDR1 and CDR2 from the germline V gene are SGDLS and YYNGEE. This CDR3 comprises 12 residues. The CDR3 is CASSVAEGEQFF. CDR3 in DNA: TGTGCCAGCAGCGTAGCTGAGGGGGAGCAGTTCTTC.

For the CDR3, the DNA is TGTGCCAGCAGTTCGCAGGGGGGGCAAGAGACCCAGTACTTC. This gives the protein CASSSQGGQETQYF. The chain has TRBV6-5 and TRBJ2-5; TRBD1 or TRBD2 may be the D gene (7 bases each). CDR1 is MNHEY and CDR2 is SVGAGI in the germline V gene. The V gene lost 4 bases and the J gene lost 2 bases, with 11 bases spanning the gap. The CDR3 has 14 amino acids.

J is TRBJ2-1 and V is TRBV7-3; D may be TRBD1 (7 bases). Deletions cut 5 bases from V and 8 bases from J, with 22 bases between. The CDR3 loop spans 16 amino acids. The germline V gene has CDR1 SGHTA and CDR2 FQGTGA. This CDR3 is CASSAWGDSPIDEQFF. The CDR3 DNA follows: TGTGCCAGCAGCGCCTGGGGGGACAGCCCTATCGATGAGCAGTTCTTC.

This clonotype has a single count. The rearrangement links TRBV5-1 to TRBJ1-2; weak D call: TRBD1 (5 bases). Germline assignment: CDR1 SGHRS and CDR2 YFSETQ. The V gene lost 0 bases and the J gene lost 7 bases, with 10 bases spanning the gap. The CDR3 extends over 13 amino acids. The CDR3 nucleotides read TGCGCCAGCAGCTTGGATTTTGACAGTGGCTACACCTTC. This codes for CASSLDFDSGYTF. Full variable domain (outside the CDR3, taken from reference TRBV5-1 and TRBJ1-2): KAGVTQTPRYLIKTRGQQVTLSCSPISGHRSVSWYQQTPGQGLQFLFEYFSETQRNKGNFPGRFSGRQFSNSRSEMNVSTLELGDSALYLCASSLDFDSGYTFGSGTRLTVV.

The chain joins TRBV20-1 to TRBJ2-7; perhaps TRBD2 as D (5 bases). CDR3 length: 15 residues. CDR1 and CDR2 from the germline V gene are DFQATT and SNEGSKA (reference sequence). Trimming pared 0 bases from V and 2 bases from J, leaving 14 bases between. The DNA of the CDR3 is TGCAGTGCTAGAGATTTGCCGGGGAGAACCTACGAGCAGTACTTC. Protein: CSARDLPGRTYEQYF.

The chain carries TRBV5-1 and TRBJ2-7; 7 bases agree with TRBD2. This CDR3 is built from 15 residues. Germline values: CDR1 SGHRS, CDR2 YFSETQ. Trimming took 4 bases from V and 2 from J; bases not matched to a gene: 9. CDR3 sequence reads: CASSQAGTPTYEQYF. Here the CDR3 DNA reads TGCGCCAGCAGCCAAGCGGGGACTCCGACCTACGAGCAGTACTTC. The full variable domain, completed using reference TRBV5-1 and TRBJ2-7, is KAGVTQTPRYLIKTRGQQVTLSCSPISGHRSVSWYQQTPGQGLQFLFEYFSETQRNKGNFPGRFSGRQFSNSRSEMNVSTLELGDSALYLCASSQAGTPTYEQYFGPGTRLTVT.

This clonotype was observed a handful of times. DNA of the CDR3: TGTGCCAGCAGCTTAGAGTCGGACCCACCCAAGCGGGATACGCAGTATTTT. Translating it yields CASSLESDPPKRDTQYF. The chain employs TRBV13 and TRBJ2-3; TRBD2 is a possible D gene (5 bases). V gave up 1 base and J gave up 6 bases, with 20 bases separating them. The CDR3 has 17 amino acids. The V gene's germline CDR1 is PRHDT and CDR2 FYEKMQ (reference sequence).

This clonotype was observed a few times. This chain uses TRBV7-2 with TRBJ1-4; 7 bases are shared with TRBD1. The germline V gene has CDR1 SGHTA and CDR2 FQGNSA. With V trimmed by 4 bases and J by 0 bases, 2 bases remained unmatched. This CDR3 is built from 15 residues. The CDR3 is CASSSDRATNEKLFF. The DNA of the CDR3 is TGTGCCAGCAGCTCCGACAGGGCAACTAATGAAAAACTGTTTTTT. Drawing the rest from reference TRBV7-2 and TRBJ1-4, the complete variable domain is GAGVSQSPSNKVTEKGKDVELRCDPISGHTALYWYRQSLGQGLEFLIYFQGNSAPDKSGLPSDRFSAERTGGSVSTLTIQRTQQEDSAVYLCASSSDRATNEKLFFGSGTQLSVL.

This clonotype has at least ten counts. This chain uses TRBV7-2 with TRBJ2-2, with D perhaps matching TRBD2 (6 bases). The germline CDR1 and CDR2 sequences are SGHTA and FQGNSA. This CDR3 has 15 amino acids. V was clipped by 2 bases and J by 5 bases, with 12 bases between them. As DNA, the CDR3 is TGTGCCAGCAGCTTAAGGCTAGCGACGACCGGGGAGCTGTTTTTT. It is translated as CASSLRLATTGELFF.

This clonotype was counted at least ten times. The chain couples TRBV20-1 to TRBJ1-1; 7 bases agree with TRBD1. V dropped 1 base and J dropped 1; count of bases not matched to a gene: 12. The CDR3 sequence is 17 residues long. The V gene's germline CDR1 is DFQATT and CDR2 SNEGSKA (reference sequence). The CDR3 region is CSARAPFGTAENTEAFF. Here the CDR3 DNA reads TGCAGTGCTAGAGCTCCTTTTGGGACAGCAGAGAACACTGAAGCTTTCTTT.

The V gene is TRBV27, the J gene TRBJ2-7, with 8 positions matching TRBD2. V shed 8 bases, J shed 6 bases, and the junction held 9 bases outside the gene matches. This CDR3 has 13 amino acids. Per germline, CDR1 MNHEY and CDR2 SMNVEV (reference sequence). CDR3 residues: CASAGTRSSEQYF. The CDR3, as DNA: TGTGCCAGCGCCGGGACTAGGTCTTCCGAGCAGTACTTC.

This clonotype was detected a few times. This sequence joins TRBV7-9 and TRBJ1-1; perhaps TRBD1 as D (6 bases). The CDR3 runs to 15 residues. The V end lost 5 bases, the J end lost 0 bases, and 13 bases lay between the germline ends. CDR1 is SEHNR and CDR2 is FQNEAQ in the germline V gene (reference sequence). CDR3 sequence: CASSHGRGMNTEAFF. The CDR3 DNA follows: TGTGCCAGCAGCCATGGCAGGGGCATGAACACTGAAGCTTTCTTT.

This clonotype has a count of ten or more. V usage is TRBV29-1 and J usage is TRBJ1-5; D unclear. The CDR3 has 13 residues. V was clipped by 5 bases and J by 0 bases, with 8 bases between them. Germline CDR1 and CDR2: SQVTM and ANQGSEA. CDR3 nucleotide sequence: TGCAGCGTTTCCCCGGATAGCAATCAGCCCCAGCATTTT. The encoded protein is CSVSPDSNQPQHF.

V is TRBV10-3 and J is TRBJ1-2; 7 bases align to TRBD1. J gave up 8 bases and V 6 bases, and 9 bases lay outside the gene matches. This CDR3 has 13 residues. The germline V gene encodes CDR1 ENHRY and CDR2 SYGVKD. CDR3 nucleotides: TGTGCCATCAGCCGGGACAGTTCCAAAGGCTACACCTTC. This encodes CAISRDSSKGYTF.